The 13 T cell receptor beta chains reported below all come from one sample, sequenced in a study of shared clonotypes between healthy human individuals. Profiled with immunoSEQ multiplex PCR; TCRdb holds only in-frame clones, not every one. The table includes about 820,000 clones, roughly 92% detected once. Naive CD8 cells were CD45RO-negative, positively selected for CCR7, excluding terminally differentiated effector memory CD45RA+ cells. The specimen was naive CD8+ T cells sorted from blood. These receptors came from a man younger than 45 in good health.

The chain is built from TRBV6-6 and TRBJ2-6; D remains ambiguous. CDR1 and CDR2 (germline): MNHNY, SVGAGI (reference sequence). The germline V and J ends were trimmed by 8 bases and 0 bases, with 11 bases remaining between them. The CDR3 is 15 amino acids. CDR3 in DNA: TGTGCCAGCTCAGGAACGAGCTCTGGGGCCAACGTCCTGACTTTC. Amino acids: CASSGTSSGANVLTF.

The chain carries TRBV5-6 and TRBJ1-3; no definite D call. Deletions cut 0 bases from V and 13 bases from J, with 17 bases between. The germline V gene has CDR1 SGHDT and CDR2 YYEEEE. This CDR3 has 14 residues. The CDR3 nucleotides read TGTGCCAGCAGCTTGGGCAGCATTGTAGGATCGATATATTTT. Translation: CASSLGSIVGSIYF.

The J gene is TRBJ2-3, the V gene TRBV27; D not resolved. Looked up from germline, CDR1 is MNHEY and CDR2 is SMNVEV (reference sequence). The CDR3 loop spans 18 amino acids. Trimming stripped 2 bases from V and 1 base from J, with 19 bases between. For the CDR3, the DNA is TGTGCCAGCAGTTTACGGGCCCCAAGGTCCGGTGGCACAGATACGCAGTATTTT. The encoded protein is CASSLRAPRSGGTDTQYF.

The chain combines TRBV5-5 with TRBJ2-1; D gene uncertain. The CDR3 has 15 amino acids. V was pared by 6 bases and J by 8 bases, with 21 bases between. CDR1 and CDR2 (germline): SGHKS, YYEKEE (reference sequence). DNA for the CDR3: TGTGCCAGCACTGCTTTCTTAAAAATACTCGATGAGCAGTTCTTC. It translates to CASTAFLKILDEQFF.

The chain joins TRBV5-4 to TRBJ2-1, with TRBD2 identical over 9 bases. The V gene's germline CDR1 is SGHNT and CDR2 YYREEE (reference sequence). V lost 1 base and J lost 9; bases outside the gene matches: 2. This CDR3 is 13 amino acids long. CDR3 coding DNA: TGTGCCAGCAGCTTGACTAGCGGGCTTGAGCAGTTCTTC. Its protein product is CASSLTSGLEQFF.

The CDR3 region has the DNA TGTGCCAGCAGCTTCGGACTAGCGGGAGGGGTCGGGGAGCTGTTTTTT. The encoded protein is CASSFGLAGGVGELFF. V gene TRBV5-4 combines with J gene TRBJ2-2; 15 bases fit TRBD2. The CDR3 runs 16 residues. The V gene's germline CDR1 is SGHNT and CDR2 YYREEE (reference sequence). The V segment lost 2 bases and the J segment 7 bases; nucleotides outside the gene matches: 3.

The genes are TRBV9 and TRBJ2-3, with TRBD2 identical over 12 bases. The CDR3 spans 16 residues. Germline V lookup: CDR1 SGDLS, CDR2 YYNGEE. V lost 3 bases and J lost 1; bases outside the gene matches: 3. CDR3 sequence: CASSARTSGGTDTQYF. The CDR3 bases are TGTGCCAGCAGCGCTCGGACTAGCGGGGGCACAGATACGCAGTATTTT.

This chain joins TRBV10-3 and TRBJ1-3; possible D gene TRBD1, 5 bases. The V end was cut by 4 bases, the J end by 4 bases, with 17 bases between. The CDR3 covers 16 residues. Germline values: CDR1 ENHRY, CDR2 SYGVKD. DNA of the CDR3: TGTGCCATCAGTGGGGGGGTACTGAACCTGGGAAACACCATATATTTT. Its protein product is CAISGGVLNLGNTIYF.

CDR3 protein: CATSRVRGQEKLFF. For the CDR3, the DNA is TGTGCCACCAGCAGAGTACGGGGCCAGGAAAAACTGTTTTTT. V usage is TRBV15 and J usage is TRBJ1-4, with a weak D call TRBD1 (5 bases). The CDR3 is made up of 14 amino acids. The germline gives CDR1 LNHNV, CDR2 YYDKDF (reference sequence). V gave up 1 base and J gave up 8 bases, with 11 bases separating them.

The V gene is TRBV7-9, the J gene TRBJ1-5; D is undetermined. This CDR3 contains 15 residues. Germline-derived CDR1 and CDR2 are SEHNR and FQNEAQ (reference sequence). Between the trimmed V and J ends, which lost 1 base and 0 bases, there was a span of 7 bases. CDR3: CASSLGALSNQPQHF. For the CDR3, the DNA is TGTGCCAGCAGCTTAGGGGCCCTTAGCAATCAGCCCCAGCATTTT.

The V call is TRBV4-1, the J call TRBJ2-1; D is possibly TRBD1 (6 bases). Trimming took 4 bases from V and 2 from J, leaving 15 bases between them. The CDR3 contains 16 residues. Looked up from germline, CDR1 is MGHRA and CDR2 is YSYEKL. CDR3 sequence (DNA): TGCGCCAGCAGCCTAAGTCCCGGACAGCCCTACAATGAGCAGTTCTTC. Protein sequence: CASSLSPGQPYNEQFF.

The chain recombines TRBV5-1 with TRBJ2-5; D is unresolved. The CDR3 consists of 14 residues. In germline, CDR1 is SGHRS, CDR2 YFSETQ. V was pared by 2 bases and J by 1 base, with 9 bases between. The CDR3 loop reads CASSFSAIQETQYF. In nucleotides, the CDR3 is TGCGCCAGCAGCTTTTCCGCCATCCAAGAGACCCAGTACTTC. Based on the CDR3 plus reference TRBV5-1 and TRBJ2-5, the full variable domain is KAGVTQTPRYLIKTRGQQVTLSCSPISGHRSVSWYQQTPGQGLQFLFEYFSETQRNKGNFPGRFSGRQFSNSRSEMNVSTLELGDSALYLCASSFSAIQETQYFGPGTRLLVL.

V usage is TRBV10-3 and J usage is TRBJ2-7; 11 nucleotides align to TRBD2. Germline V gene data show CDR1 as ENHRY and CDR2 as SYGVKD. This CDR3 spans 13 amino acids. Trimming took 10 bases from V and 0 from J; bases not matched to a gene: 2. Here the CDR3 reads CATGLAGSYEQYF. The DNA of the CDR3 is TGTGCCACTGGACTAGCGGGCTCCTACGAGCAGTACTTC.